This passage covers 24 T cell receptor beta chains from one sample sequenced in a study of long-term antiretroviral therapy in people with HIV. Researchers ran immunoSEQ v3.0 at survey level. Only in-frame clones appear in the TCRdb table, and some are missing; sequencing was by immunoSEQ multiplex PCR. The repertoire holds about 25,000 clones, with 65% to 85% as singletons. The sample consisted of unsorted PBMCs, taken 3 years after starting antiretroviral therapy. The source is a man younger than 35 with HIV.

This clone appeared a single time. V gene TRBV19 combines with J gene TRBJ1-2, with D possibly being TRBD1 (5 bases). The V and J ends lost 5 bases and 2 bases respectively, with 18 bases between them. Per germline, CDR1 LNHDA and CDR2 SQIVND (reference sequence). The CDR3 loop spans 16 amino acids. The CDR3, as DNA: TGTGCCAGTAGTCATGAAAGGGGATACACCAACTATGGCTACACCTTC. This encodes CASSHERGYTNYGYTF.

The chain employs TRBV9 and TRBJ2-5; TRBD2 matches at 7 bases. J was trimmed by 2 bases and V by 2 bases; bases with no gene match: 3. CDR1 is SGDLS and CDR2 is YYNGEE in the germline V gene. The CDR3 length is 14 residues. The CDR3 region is CASSVAGVQETQYF. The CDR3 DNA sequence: TGTGCCAGCAGCGTCGCGGGGGTTCAAGAGACCCAGTACTTC.

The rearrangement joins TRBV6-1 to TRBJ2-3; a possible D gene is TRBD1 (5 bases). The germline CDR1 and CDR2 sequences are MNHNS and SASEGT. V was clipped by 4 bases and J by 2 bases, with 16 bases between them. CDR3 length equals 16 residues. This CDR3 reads CASSVGAFAYTDTQYF. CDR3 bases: TGTGCCAGCAGTGTTGGGGCTTTCGCATACACAGATACGCAGTATTTT.

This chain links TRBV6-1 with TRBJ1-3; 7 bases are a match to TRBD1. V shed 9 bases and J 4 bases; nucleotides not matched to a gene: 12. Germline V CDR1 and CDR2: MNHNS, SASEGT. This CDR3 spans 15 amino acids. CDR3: CASSDREGFGNTIYF. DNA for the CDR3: TGTGCCAGTTCCGACAGGGAGGGATTCGGAAACACCATATATTTT.

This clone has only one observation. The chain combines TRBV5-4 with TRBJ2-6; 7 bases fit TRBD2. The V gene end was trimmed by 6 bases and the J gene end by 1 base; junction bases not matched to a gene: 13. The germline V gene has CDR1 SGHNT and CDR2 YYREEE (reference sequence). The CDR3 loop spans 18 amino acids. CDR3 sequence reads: CASTNPRAGKSGANVLTF. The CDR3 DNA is TGTGCCAGCACCAACCCCCGAGCGGGAAAGTCTGGGGCCAACGTCCTGACTTTC.

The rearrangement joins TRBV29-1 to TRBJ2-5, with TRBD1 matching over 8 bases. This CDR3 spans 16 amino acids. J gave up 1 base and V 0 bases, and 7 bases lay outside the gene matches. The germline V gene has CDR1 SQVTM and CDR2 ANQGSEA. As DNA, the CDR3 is TGCAGCGTTGAAGATAGGGCAGGGGGCTTCCAAGAGACCCAGTACTTC. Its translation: CSVEDRAGGFQETQYF.

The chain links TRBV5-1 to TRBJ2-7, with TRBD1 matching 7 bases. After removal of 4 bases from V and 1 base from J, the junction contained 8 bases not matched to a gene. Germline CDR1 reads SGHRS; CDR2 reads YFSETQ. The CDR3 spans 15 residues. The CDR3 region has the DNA TGCGCCAGCAGCCCCGAACCGACAGGGTCCTACGAGCAGTACTTC. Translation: CASSPEPTGSYEQYF.

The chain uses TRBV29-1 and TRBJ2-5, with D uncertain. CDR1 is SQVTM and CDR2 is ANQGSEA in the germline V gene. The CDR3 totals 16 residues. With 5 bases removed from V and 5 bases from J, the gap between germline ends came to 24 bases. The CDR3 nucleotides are TGCAGCGTTCTCCTAAACTCCTTCTTGGTCGTCGAGACCCAGTACTTC. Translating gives CSVLLNSFLVVETQYF.

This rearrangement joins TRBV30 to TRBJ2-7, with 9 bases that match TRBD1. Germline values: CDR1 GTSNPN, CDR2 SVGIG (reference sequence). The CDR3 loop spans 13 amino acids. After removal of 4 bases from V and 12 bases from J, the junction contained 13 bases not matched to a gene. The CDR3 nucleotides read TGTGCCTGGACTAGGAGTGGTGGGACAGGGCTGTACTTC. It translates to CAWTRSGGTGLYF.

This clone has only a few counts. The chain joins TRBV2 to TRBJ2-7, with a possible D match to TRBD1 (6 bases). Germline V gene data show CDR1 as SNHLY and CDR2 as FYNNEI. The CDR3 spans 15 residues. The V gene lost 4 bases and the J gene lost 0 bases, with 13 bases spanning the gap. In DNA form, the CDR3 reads TGTGCCAGCAGTGGAACAGGGCCGTCCTCCTACGAGCAGTACGTC. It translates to CASSGTGPSSYEQYV.

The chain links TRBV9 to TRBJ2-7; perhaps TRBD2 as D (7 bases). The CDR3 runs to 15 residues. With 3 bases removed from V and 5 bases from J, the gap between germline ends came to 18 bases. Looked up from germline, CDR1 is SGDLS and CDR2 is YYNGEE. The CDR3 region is CASSARGGAIDEQYF. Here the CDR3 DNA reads TGTGCCAGCAGCGCGAGGGGGGGCGCGATCGACGAGCAGTACTTC.

The CDR3 here is CATQYRVGNTIYF. As DNA, the CDR3 is TGTGCCACACAATACAGGGTAGGAAACACCATATATTTT. The chain carries TRBV19 and TRBJ1-3; maybe TRBD1 (6 bases). CDR1 is LNHDA, CDR2 SQIVND, per germline (reference sequence). The CDR3 length is 13 residues. With 10 bases removed from V and 4 bases from J, the gap between germline ends came to 14 bases.

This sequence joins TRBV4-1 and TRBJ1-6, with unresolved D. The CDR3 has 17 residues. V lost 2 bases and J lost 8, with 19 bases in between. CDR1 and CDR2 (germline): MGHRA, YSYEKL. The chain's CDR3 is CASSQQRNDGFHSPLHF. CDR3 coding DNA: TGCGCCAGCAGCCAACAGCGAAATGACGGTTTCCATTCACCCCTCCACTTT.

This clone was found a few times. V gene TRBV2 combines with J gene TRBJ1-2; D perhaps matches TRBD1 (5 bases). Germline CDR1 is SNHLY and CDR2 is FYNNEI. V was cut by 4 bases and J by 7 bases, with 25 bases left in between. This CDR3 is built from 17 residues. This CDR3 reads CASSGGRQTERRGGYTF. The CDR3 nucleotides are TGTGCCAGCAGTGGAGGAAGACAGACCGAACGGCGAGGTGGCTACACCTTC.

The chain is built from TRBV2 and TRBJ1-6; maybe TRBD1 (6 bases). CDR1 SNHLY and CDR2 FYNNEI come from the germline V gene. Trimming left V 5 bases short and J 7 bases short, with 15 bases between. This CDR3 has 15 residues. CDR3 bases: TGTGCCAGCAGTACTTATGGACAGTACAATTCACCCCTCCACTTT. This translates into CASSTYGQYNSPLHF.

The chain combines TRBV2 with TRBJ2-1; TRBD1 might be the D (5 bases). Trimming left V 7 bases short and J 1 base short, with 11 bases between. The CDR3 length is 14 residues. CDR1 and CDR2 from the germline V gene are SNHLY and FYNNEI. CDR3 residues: CASTRTPSYNEQFF. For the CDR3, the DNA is TGTGCCAGCACGAGGACACCGTCCTACAATGAGCAGTTCTTC.

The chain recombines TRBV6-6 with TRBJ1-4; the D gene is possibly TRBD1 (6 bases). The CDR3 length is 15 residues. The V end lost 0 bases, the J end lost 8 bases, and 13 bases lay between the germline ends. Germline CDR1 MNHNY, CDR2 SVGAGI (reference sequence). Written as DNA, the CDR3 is TGTGCCAGCAGTTACTCGGGCAGGGGCGTCGAAAAACTGTTTTTT. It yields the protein CASSYSGRGVEKLFF.

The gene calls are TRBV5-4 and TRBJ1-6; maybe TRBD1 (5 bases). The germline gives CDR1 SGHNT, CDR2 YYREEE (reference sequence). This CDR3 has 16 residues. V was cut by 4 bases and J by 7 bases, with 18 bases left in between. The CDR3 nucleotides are TGTGCCAGCAGCCCCGGACTGCCGGGGGAGAATTCACCCCTCCACTTT. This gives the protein CASSPGLPGENSPLHF.

CDR3 sequence: CASSRPGDPYNEQFF. The DNA for the CDR3 is TGTGCCAGCAGCCGCCCGGGGGATCCCTACAATGAGCAGTTCTTC. The V gene is TRBV28, the J gene TRBJ2-1; weak D call: TRBD2 (6 bases). Trimming cost V 6 bases and J 2 bases, with 14 bases left between them. There are 15 residues in the CDR3. The germline V gene encodes CDR1 MDHEN and CDR2 SYDVKM.

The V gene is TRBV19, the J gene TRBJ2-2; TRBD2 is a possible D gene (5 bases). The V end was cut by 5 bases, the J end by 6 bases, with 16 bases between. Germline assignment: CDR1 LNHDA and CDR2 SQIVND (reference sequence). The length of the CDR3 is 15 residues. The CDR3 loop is CASSPGLGRPGELFF. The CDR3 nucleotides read TGTGCCAGTAGTCCAGGACTCGGCCGTCCCGGGGAGCTGTTTTTT.

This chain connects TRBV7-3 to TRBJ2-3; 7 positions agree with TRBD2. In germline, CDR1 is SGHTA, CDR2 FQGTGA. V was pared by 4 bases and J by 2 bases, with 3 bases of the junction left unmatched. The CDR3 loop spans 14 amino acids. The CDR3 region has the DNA TGTGCCAGCAGCTCGAGCGGGGCCACAGATACGCAGTATTTT. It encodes CASSSSGATDTQYF.

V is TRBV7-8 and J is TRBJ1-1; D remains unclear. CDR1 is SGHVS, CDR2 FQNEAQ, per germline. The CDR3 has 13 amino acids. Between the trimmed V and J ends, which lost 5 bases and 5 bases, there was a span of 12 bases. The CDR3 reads CASSPSRETEAFF. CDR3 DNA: TGTGCCAGCAGCCCCTCCCGGGAGACTGAAGCTTTCTTT.

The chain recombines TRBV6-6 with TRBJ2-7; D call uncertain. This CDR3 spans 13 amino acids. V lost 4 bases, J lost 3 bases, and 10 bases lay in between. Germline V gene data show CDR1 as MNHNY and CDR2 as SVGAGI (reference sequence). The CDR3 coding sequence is TGTGCCAGCAGTTCGACGGATAACTACGAGCAGTACGTC. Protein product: CASSSTDNYEQYV.

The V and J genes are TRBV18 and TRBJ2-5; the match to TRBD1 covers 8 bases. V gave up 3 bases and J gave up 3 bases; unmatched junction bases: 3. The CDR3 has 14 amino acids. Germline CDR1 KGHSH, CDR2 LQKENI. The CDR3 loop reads CASSPGQGKETQYF. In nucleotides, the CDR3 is TGTGCCAGCTCACCTGGACAGGGCAAAGAGACCCAGTACTTC. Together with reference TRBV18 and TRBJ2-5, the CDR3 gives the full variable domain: NAGVMQNPRHLVRRRGQEARLRCSPMKGHSHVYWYRQLPEEGLKFMVYLQKENIIDESGMPKERFSAEFPKEGPSILRIQQVVRGDSAAYFCASSPGQGKETQYFGPGTRLLVL.